The 28 T cell receptor beta chains below come from one sample, sequenced in a study of CD4 T cell repertoires in COVID-19. No culture step preceded sequencing of the ex vivo isolated memory T cells. Sequencing used immunoSEQ multiplex PCR; TCRdb keeps in-frame clones, though not all of them. The table has about 24,000 clones, about 93% seen once. This sample comprised circulating follicular helper CD4+ T cells (cTfh) from blood, obtained before the COVID-19 pandemic. The receptors shown here come from a human donor who had COVID-19.

The V and J genes are TRBV11-3 and TRBJ2-1; 10 bases match TRBD2. V dropped 0 bases and J dropped 5; count of bases not matched to a gene: 4. This CDR3 is 16 amino acids long. In germline, CDR1 is SGHNT, CDR2 YENEEA. The CDR3 sequence is CASSLDSSGSNNEQFF. CDR3 DNA sequence: TGTGCCAGCAGCTTAGATTCTAGCGGGAGTAACAATGAGCAGTTCTTC.

This clone was observed once. The CDR3 loop reads CASSLTGSTTGELFF. CDR3 DNA: TGTGCCAGCAGCCTTACAGGGTCAACGACCGGGGAGCTGTTTTTT. This chain joins TRBV27 and TRBJ2-2; D may be TRBD1 (6 bases). V lost 6 bases and J 5 bases, leaving 16 bases between the germline ends. The CDR3 sequence is 15 residues long. In germline, CDR1 is MNHEY, CDR2 SMNVEV (reference sequence).

V and J are TRBV11-3 and TRBJ2-1; 10 nucleotides agree with TRBD1. This CDR3 has 15 amino acids. Germline V gives CDR1 SGHNT, CDR2 YENEEA. Trimming removed 5 bases from V and 4 bases from J; junction bases left unmatched: 5. CDR3 DNA sequence: TGTGCCAGCAGCCCCGGGACAGGGGTATACAATGAGCAGTTCTTC. It encodes CASSPGTGVYNEQFF.

This clone occurred a few times. The chain has TRBV5-1 and TRBJ2-3, with 9 bases matching TRBD1. CDR3 size: 15 residues. Losses at the gene ends were 4 bases for V and 2 bases for J; bases not matched to a gene: 5. The germline V gene has CDR1 SGHRS and CDR2 YFSETQ. The CDR3 is CASSPGTGPTDTQYF. CDR3 sequence (DNA): TGCGCCAGCAGCCCTGGGACAGGGCCCACAGATACGCAGTATTTT.

The chain couples TRBV5-4 to TRBJ2-7, with TRBD1 matching 9 bases. Germline V CDR1 and CDR2: SGHNT, YYREEE (reference sequence). Trimming removed 1 base from V and 4 bases from J; junction bases left unmatched: 6. The CDR3 has 15 residues. The CDR3 nucleotides are TGTGCCAGCAGCTTGCGGGACAGGGCTTCTTACGAGCAGTACTTC. It is translated as CASSLRDRASYEQYF.

This rearrangement joins TRBV27 to TRBJ2-2, with TRBD1 identical over 8 bases. Germline V gives CDR1 MNHEY, CDR2 SMNVEV (reference sequence). CDR3 size: 16 residues. Trimming cost V 3 bases and J 6 bases; bases outside gene matches: 9. The CDR3 protein is CASSFRTGGEAGELFF. CDR3 bases: TGTGCCAGCAGTTTCAGAACAGGGGGAGAGGCCGGGGAGCTGTTTTTT.

This clone came up once. The chain recombines TRBV10-3 with TRBJ2-5, with 11 nucleotides matching TRBD2. Germline assignment: CDR1 ENHRY and CDR2 SYGVKD. The J segment lost 3 bases and the V segment lost 10 bases, leaving 1 base of the junction unmatched. This CDR3 region has 12 residues. Here the CDR3 DNA reads TGTGCCACGGGACTAGCGGAAGAGACCCAGTACTTC. Its translation is CATGLAEETQYF.

The chain combines TRBV5-1 with TRBJ1-1; D is unclear. This CDR3 is built from 13 residues. Trimming left V 8 bases short and J 1 base short, with 12 bases between. The V gene's germline CDR1 is SGHRS and CDR2 YFSETQ. In DNA form, the CDR3 reads TGCGCCAGTAGTTCCTTCGGGAACACTGAAGCTTTCTTT. It specifies CASSSFGNTEAFF.

This clone was counted only a few times. The genes are TRBV5-1 and TRBJ2-5; the match to TRBD2 covers 8 bases. Germline-derived CDR1 and CDR2 are SGHRS and YFSETQ. Unmatched junction bases numbered 8, after V lost 4 bases and J lost 6 bases. This CDR3 has 14 residues. CDR3 nucleotide sequence: TGCGCCAGCAGCGACGGGGGGGCCGCAAAGACCCAGTACTTC. This translates into CASSDGGAAKTQYF.

This clone was found once. V is TRBV11-2 and J is TRBJ2-7; perhaps TRBD2 as D (6 bases). The V gene's germline CDR1 is SGHAT and CDR2 FQNNGV. V was pared by 1 base and J by 8 bases, with 9 bases between. CDR3 size: 12 residues. CDR3 amino acids: CASSLASEKQYF. DNA of the CDR3: TGTGCCAGCAGCTTAGCTAGCGAAAAGCAGTACTTC. Full variable domain (outside the CDR3, taken from reference TRBV11-2 and TRBJ2-7): EAGVAQSPRYKIIEKRQSVAFWCNPISGHATLYWYQQILGQGPKLLIQFQNNGVVDDSQLPKDRFSAERLKGVDSTLKIQPAKLEDSAVYLCASSLASEKQYFGPGTRLTVT.

The V and J genes are TRBV2 and TRBJ1-6; D unresolved. The ends were cut back, 8 bases at V and 9 bases at J, with 17 bases in the middle. CDR1 SNHLY and CDR2 FYNNEI come from the germline V gene. The CDR3 is made up of 14 amino acids. The CDR3 DNA reads as TGTGCCAGCCACCGCGCGGTCGAGGGTTCACCCCTCCACTTT. The encoded protein is CASHRAVEGSPLHF.

In regard to this clone: Germline is not matched at one junction end, which may reflect a read error. The chain joins TRBV2 to TRBJ2-1; 8 bases align to TRBD2. CDR3 length: 15 amino acids. Germline CDR1 and CDR2: SNHLY and FYNNEI. Written as DNA, the CDR3 is TGTGCCAGCAGTGAAGCGCTGAGCGGGGGACAATTGGGGATCTTC. Residues: CASSEALSGGQLGIF.

The J gene is TRBJ2-3, the V gene TRBV6-5, with TRBD1 as a possible D gene (6 bases). The length of the CDR3 is 16 residues. The germline V gene has CDR1 MNHEY and CDR2 SVGAGI. The V end was cut by 0 bases, the J end by 1 base, with 11 bases between. CDR3: CASSYSNGGRTDTQYF. The CDR3 DNA is TGTGCCAGCAGTTACTCGAATGGGGGCCGCACAGATACGCAGTATTTT.

The chain couples TRBV7-2 to TRBJ2-5; 8 bases map to TRBD2. Germline V gene lookup returns CDR1 SGHTA and CDR2 FQGNSA. The V and J ends lost 5 bases and 4 bases, in that order; junction bases with no gene match: 3. This CDR3 is 13 amino acids long. The CDR3 reads CASSLLAVETQYF. Written as DNA, the CDR3 is TGTGCCAGCAGCCTACTAGCGGTAGAGACCCAGTACTTC.

This chain connects TRBV2 to TRBJ1-1; TRBD1 might be the D (6 bases). The CDR3 has 15 amino acids. Per the germline V gene, CDR1 is SNHLY and CDR2 is FYNNEI. Trimming stripped 2 bases from V and 0 bases from J, with 10 bases between. The CDR3 sequence is CASSESGAMNTEAFF. CDR3 bases: TGTGCCAGCAGTGAATCAGGGGCAATGAACACTGAAGCTTTCTTT.

The gene calls are TRBV7-8 and TRBJ1-2, with 12 bases lining up with TRBD1. V shed 5 bases and J 4 bases; nucleotides not matched to a gene: 17. CDR3 size: 19 residues. Germline V gene data show CDR1 as SGHVS and CDR2 as FQNEAQ. This CDR3 reads CASSPDDPGQGASRYGYTF. CDR3 DNA sequence: TGTGCCAGCAGCCCGGATGACCCGGGACAGGGGGCGTCGCGCTATGGCTACACCTTC.

V usage is TRBV19 and J usage is TRBJ2-2, with a weak D call TRBD1 (6 bases). The V gene's germline CDR1 is LNHDA and CDR2 SQIVND (reference sequence). This CDR3 spans 14 amino acids. The V and J ends lost 3 bases and 7 bases respectively, with 12 bases between them. The CDR3 reads CASSIVGGHGELFF. The DNA for the CDR3 is TGTGCCAGTAGTATTGTAGGGGGTCACGGGGAGCTGTTTTTT.

The V and J genes are TRBV5-1 and TRBJ2-3; 11 nucleotides line up with TRBD2. This CDR3 spans 16 amino acids. Unmatched junction bases numbered 4, after V lost 4 bases and J lost 0 bases. Germline lookup yields CDR1 SGHRS and CDR2 YFSETQ. Here the CDR3 DNA reads TGCGCCAGCAGCAGCCTAGCGGGGGGTAGCACAGATACGCAGTATTTT. It yields the protein CASSSLAGGSTDTQYF.

CDR3 DNA: TGTGCCAGCAGCTCACAGGGGGTCACAACTGAAGCTTTCTTT. Its protein product is CASSSQGVTTEAFF. The V call is TRBV7-9, the J call TRBJ1-1, with 8 bases aligning to TRBD1. V gave up 4 bases and J gave up 5 bases; unmatched junction bases: 6. CDR3 length: 14 amino acids. Per germline, CDR1 SEHNR and CDR2 FQNEAQ (reference sequence).

The chain recombines TRBV5-1 with TRBJ2-7, with no clear D. Germline loops: CDR1 SGHRS, CDR2 YFSETQ. Trimming pared 4 bases from V and 3 bases from J, leaving 14 bases between. CDR3 length equals 14 residues. The CDR3 reads CASSPQRVDYEQYF. CDR3 nucleotide sequence: TGCGCCAGCAGCCCACAACGGGTGGACTACGAGCAGTACTTC. Drawing the rest from reference TRBV5-1 and TRBJ2-7, the complete variable domain is KAGVTQTPRYLIKTRGQQVTLSCSPISGHRSVSWYQQTPGQGLQFLFEYFSETQRNKGNFPGRFSGRQFSNSRSEMNVSTLELGDSALYLCASSPQRVDYEQYFGPGTRLTVT.

The chain uses TRBV5-6 and TRBJ1-1; D might be TRBD1 (5 bases). Germline-derived CDR1 and CDR2 are SGHDT and YYEEEE. The CDR3 consists of 15 residues. V was cut by 0 bases and J by 4 bases, with 13 bases left in between. CDR3 nucleotide sequence: TGTGCCAGCAGCTTGGCAGGGTCGGGCGGCACTGAAGCTTTCTTT. Translating gives CASSLAGSGGTEAFF.

The rearrangement joins TRBV25-1 to TRBJ1-2, with TRBD1 matching over 7 bases. Germline V CDR1 and CDR2: MGHDK, SYGVNS. This CDR3 is 16 amino acids long. The J segment lost 4 bases and the V segment lost 4 bases, leaving 12 bases of the junction unmatched. CDR3 DNA: TGTGCCAGCAGTGGTGGGACAGCCCTACCCCCCTATGGCTACACCTTC. Residues: CASSGGTALPPYGYTF.

This clone was seen just once. J is TRBJ2-2 and V is TRBV19, with unresolved D. The CDR3 consists of 10 residues. V lost 9 bases and J 8 bases, leaving 7 bases between the germline ends. Germline-derived CDR1 and CDR2 are LNHDA and SQIVND (reference sequence). This chain's CDR3 is CASREGELFF. Here the CDR3 DNA reads TGTGCCAGCCGTGAGGGGGAGCTGTTTTTT.

V is TRBV11-3 and J is TRBJ2-2, with 11 bases lining up with TRBD1. Germline CDR1 and CDR2: SGHNT and YENEEA. This CDR3 has 15 residues. The trim removed 5 bases at V and 5 bases at J, leaving 4 bases unmatched. The CDR3 sequence is CASSRGTGGTGELFF. CDR3 DNA sequence: TGTGCCAGCAGCCGTGGGACAGGGGGTACCGGGGAGCTGTTTTTT.

The rearrangement links TRBV29-1 to TRBJ1-1; 7 bases are a match to TRBD1. The CDR3 has 14 residues. Germline CDR1 is SQVTM and CDR2 is ANQGSEA. V shed 7 bases and J 5 bases; nucleotides not matched to a gene: 13. The CDR3, as DNA: TGCAGCGCCCTTTCCGGACAGGCGGGGACTGAAGCTTTCTTT. Amino acids: CSALSGQAGTEAFF.

J is TRBJ2-7 and V is TRBV18; 9 positions agree with TRBD2. This CDR3 is built from 15 residues. CDR1 and CDR2 from the germline V gene are KGHSH and LQKENI. The J segment lost 5 bases and the V segment lost 0 bases, leaving 5 bases of the junction unmatched. The DNA of the CDR3 is TGTGCCAGCTCACCACCGGGGCGGGAGGGAAACGAGCAGTACTTC. It yields the protein CASSPPGREGNEQYF.

The CDR3 DNA sequence: TGTGCCAGCGGGGAGAGCCTTAACTATGGCTACACCTTC. Its protein is CASGESLNYGYTF. The chain has TRBV6-1 and TRBJ1-2; D is ambiguous. The V gene's germline CDR1 is MNHNS and CDR2 SASEGT. This CDR3 region has 13 residues. The V gene lost 8 bases and the J gene lost 1 base, with 11 bases spanning the gap.

The CDR3 protein is CASFLRTSGGSTDTQYF. The DNA for the CDR3 is TGTGCCAGTTTTCTTAGGACTAGCGGGGGGAGCACAGATACGCAGTATTTT. V gene TRBV5-6 combines with J gene TRBJ2-3; 14 bases line up with TRBD2. The ends lost 8 bases at V and 0 bases at J; junction bases unmatched: 8. Germline CDR1 and CDR2: SGHDT and YYEEEE. The CDR3 is 17 residues long. Combining the CDR3 with reference TRBV5-6 and TRBJ2-3 gives the whole variable domain DAGVTQSPTHLIKTRGQQVTLRCSPKSGHDTVSWYQQALGQGPQFIFQYYEEEERQRGNFPDRFSGHQFPNYSSELNVNALLLGDSALYLCASFLRTSGGSTDTQYFGPGTRLTVL.